This T cell receptor beta chain stems from a study of cytomegalovirus exposure and HLA in healthy donors. It was with 60 Vbeta and 13 Jbeta primers that the PCR ran. TCRdb's table, derived via immunoSEQ multiplex PCR, lists solely in-frame clones and lacks some. The sample records approximately 150,000 clones, over 75% being singletons. The CDR3 loop spans 15 amino acids. V was pared by 5 bases and J by 5 bases, with 6 bases of the junction left unmatched. The germline CDR1 and CDR2 sequences are MNHNS and SASEGT. This sequence was found in a middle-aged man in good health and CMV-seropositive. V gene TRBV6-1 combines with J gene TRBJ2-5; 12 nucleotides line up with TRBD2. Sequencing was performed on PBMCs. In nucleotides, the CDR3 is TGTGCCAGCAGTCCCGGACTAGCGGGGTTCGAGACCCAGTACTTC. Its translation is CASSPGLAGFETQYF.